This is a list of T cell receptor beta chains from one sample in a study of CD8 T cells in ankylosing spondylitis. TCRdb itself ran the 5' RACE reads through MiXCR, one entry per CDR3 protein. Counted here are approximately 300,000 distinct CDR3 sequences, 8% occurring once; the ten biggest clones make up roughly 14%. Specimen: blood, either unsorted or a sorted T cell fraction (not recorded which). The origin of the receptors is a male donor with ankylosing spondylitis. Each CDR3 is given with its conserved first and last residue. A D gene is named only where the DNA matches it firmly. Clone size appears in some rows only: once, few, many, or a class for an expanded clone.

d_call j_call clone_size v_call cdr3_aa cdr3_nt
TRBD2 TRBJ2-4 few TRBV9 CASSVGVGLAGGMTIAKNIQYF TGTGCCAGCAGCGTAGGAGTCGGACTAGCGGGAGGGATGACAATAGCCAAAAACATTCAGTACTTC
TRBD2 TRBJ2-5 NA TRBV12-3/TRBV12-4 CASRRAGAETQYF TGTGCCAGCAGGCGGGCGGGAGCTGAGACCCAGTACTTC
NA TRBJ2-3 NA TRBV18 CASSPKVSAWADTQYF TGTGCCAGCTCACCAAAAGTATCGGCCTGGGCAGATACGCAGTATTTT
NA TRBJ1-4 few TRBV4-1 CASSQDLGQPNEKLFF TGCGCCAGCAGCCAAGACCTCGGACAGCCAAATGAAAAACTGTTTTTT
NA TRBJ2-3 few TRBV7-9 CASSLGSQRWTDTQYF TGTGCCAGCAGCTTAGGATCCCAGCGCTGGACAGATACGCAGTATTTT
TRBD2 TRBJ2-1 NA TRBV4-3 CASSQGSGRANEQFF TGCGCCAGCAGCCAAGGTAGCGGGAGGGCAAATGAGCAGTTCTTC
NA TRBJ2-3 few TRBV29-1 CSVEGQTDTQYF TGCAGCGTTGAAGGGCAGACAGATACGCAGTATTTT
NA TRBJ2-3 NA TRBV5-1 CASSLGDSRTDTQYF TGCGCCAGCAGCTTGGGGGACTCCCGCACAGATACGCAGTATTTT
NA TRBJ2-7 few TRBV12-5 CASGSQGMGEQYF TGTGCTAGTGGCTCCCAGGGCATGGGCGAGCAGTACTTC
NA TRBJ1-6 NA TRBV27 CASSFSGFYSPLHF TGTGCCAGCAGTTTCTCGGGTTTTTATTCACCCCTCCACTTT
TRBD2 TRBJ2-1 few TRBV10-3 CAISDPGLAGGGVNEQFF TGTGCCATCAGTGACCCCGGACTAGCGGGAGGTGGGGTCAATGAGCAGTTCTTC
TRBD1 TRBJ1-1 many TRBV28 CASRGSGTGNTEAFF TGTGCCAGCAGGGGCTCCGGGACAGGGAACACTGAAGCTTTCTTT
NA TRBJ2-3 few TRBV24-1 CATQSGRVNPDTQYF TGTGCCACGCAGTCGGGGCGCGTCAATCCAGATACGCAGTATTTT
NA TRBJ2-7 few TRBV5-1 CASSLGEEYTYEQYF TGCGCCAGCAGCTTGGGTGAGGAGTACACTTACGAGCAGTACTTC
NA TRBJ2-2 NA TRBV7-2 CASSLGPAGWSGELFF TGTGCCAGCAGCTTAGGGCCAGCGGGTTGGTCCGGGGAGCTGTTTTTT
NA TRBJ2-7 many TRBV5-1 CASSSYSSYEQYF TGCGCCAGCAGCTCCTACAGCTCCTACGAGCAGTACTTC
NA TRBJ2-2 NA TRBV5-3 CASSQGLYSGELFF TGTGCCAGCAGCCAGGGGCTCTACTCCGGGGAGCTGTTTTTT
NA TRBJ1-1 many TRBV29-1 CSVEGPPESAFF TGCAGCGTTGAGGGCCCGCCCGAGTCGGCTTTCTTT
NA TRBJ2-1 many TRBV29-1 CSVEFAGEGDYNEQFF TGCAGCGTTGAGTTTGCGGGAGAGGGGGACTACAATGAGCAGTTCTTC
NA TRBJ1-4 few TRBV4-2 CASSRTERDEKLFF TGTGCCAGCAGTCGAACCGAAAGGGATGAAAAACTGTTTTTT
NA TRBJ2-3 NA TRBV21-1 CAILVPRTGITDTQYF TGTGCCATCCTAGTCCCACGGACAGGGATCACAGATACGCAGTATTTT
NA TRBJ2-3 many TRBV29-1 CSVEDRLVDTQYF TGCAGCGTTGAAGATCGGCTAGTAGATACGCAGTATTTT
NA TRBJ2-2 NA TRBV20-1 CSASAPSGAGNTGELFF TGCAGTGCTAGTGCCCCATCGGGAGCGGGGAACACCGGGGAGCTGTTTTTT
TRBD2 TRBJ2-4 few TRBV4-1 CASKRGGTNIQYF TGCGCCAGCAAACGGGGGGGTACGAACATTCAGTACTTC
NA TRBJ1-1 few TRBV10-3 CAISESGKGSGTEAFF TGTGCCATCAGTGAGTCTGGGAAGGGTAGCGGGACTGAAGCTTTCTTT
TRBD1 TRBJ2-7 few TRBV20-1 CSAPRDRVPYEQYF TGCAGTGCACCCCGGGACAGGGTCCCATACGAGCAGTACTTC
NA TRBJ2-4 NA TRBV11-1 CASSLAPTKTGPLAKNIQYF TGTGCCAGCAGCTTAGCGCCAACGAAGACAGGACCACTAGCCAAAAACATTCAGTACTTC
NA TRBJ2-2 few TRBV7-3 CASSNRRTGELFF TGTGCCAGCAGCAACCGACGGACCGGGGAGCTGTTTTTT
NA TRBJ2-3 few TRBV10-2 CASTVRPSSTDTQYF TGCGCCAGCACAGTTCGGCCTTCTAGCACAGATACGCAGTATTTT
NA TRBJ1-5 few TRBV5-1 CASSLGEGRNQPQHF TGCGCCAGCAGCTTGGGGGAGGGGCGCAATCAGCCCCAGCATTTT
TRBD2 TRBJ2-5 NA TRBV7-2 CASSKAPPSSGSKTQYF TGTGCCAGCAGCAAAGCCCCCCCCTCTAGCGGGAGTAAGACCCAGTACTTC
NA TRBJ1-1 NA TRBV5-6 CASSPLGSSSEAFF TGTGCCAGCAGCCCTTTGGGCAGTAGCTCTGAAGCTTTCTTT
NA TRBJ2-7 NA TRBV25-1 CASSVSDSYEQYF TGTGCCAGCAGTGTTAGTGACTCCTACGAGCAGTACTTC
NA TRBJ1-1 few TRBV4-1 CASSQDWNSEAFF TGCGCCAGCAGCCAAGATTGGAACTCTGAAGCTTTCTTT
NA TRBJ1-4 many TRBV5-1 CASSFNSNEKLFF TGCGCCAGCAGCTTCAACAGTAATGAAAAACTGTTTTTT
NA TRBJ2-1 NA TRBV27 CASSSRVNEQFF TGTGCCAGCAGTTCCAGGGTAAATGAGCAGTTCTTC
NA TRBJ1-2 NA TRBV29-1 CSVVTPLAHGYTF TGCAGCGTTGTAACGCCCCTGGCCCATGGCTACACCTTC
NA TRBJ2-5 few TRBV9 CASSVGAEGETQYF TGTGCCAGCAGCGTAGGGGCTGAGGGGGAGACCCAGTACTTC
NA TRBJ2-5 NA TRBV7-2 CASSLVLVWGRQETQYF TGTGCCAGCAGCTTAGTTTTAGTCTGGGGCCGTCAAGAGACCCAGTACTTC
NA TRBJ1-2 few TRBV20-1 CSAQGPYGYTF TGCAGTGCACAGGGACCCTATGGCTACACCTTC
NA TRBJ1-4 many TRBV7-6 CASSAHNLEKLFF TGTGCCAGCAGCGCGCATAATCTTGAAAAACTGTTTTTT
NA TRBJ2-2 few TRBV19 CASILSTQAGELFF TGTGCCAGTATCCTATCTACGCAAGCCGGGGAGCTGTTTTTT
NA TRBJ2-2 few TRBV28 CATGLPQGSAGELFF TGTGCCACCGGCCTTCCGCAGGGGAGTGCCGGGGAGCTGTTTTTT
NA TRBJ2-2 many TRBV6-2/TRBV6-3 CASSLVRAGTGELFF TGTGCCAGCAGTTTAGTGCGAGCCGGCACCGGGGAGCTGTTTTTT
NA TRBJ2-3 few TRBV10-3 CAISEFDIPTDTQYF TGTGCCATCAGTGAGTTCGACATCCCCACAGATACGCAGTATTTT